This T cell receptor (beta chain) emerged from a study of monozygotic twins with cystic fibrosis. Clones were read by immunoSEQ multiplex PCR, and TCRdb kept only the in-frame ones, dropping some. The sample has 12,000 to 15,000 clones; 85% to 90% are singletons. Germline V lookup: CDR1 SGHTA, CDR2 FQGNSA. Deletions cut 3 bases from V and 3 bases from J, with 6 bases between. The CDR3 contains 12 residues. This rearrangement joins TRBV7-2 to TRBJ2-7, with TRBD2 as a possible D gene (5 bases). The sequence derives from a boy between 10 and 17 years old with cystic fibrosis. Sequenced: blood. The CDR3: CASSFRGYEQYF. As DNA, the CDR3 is TGTGCCAGCAGCTTTCGGGGCTACGAGCAGTACTTC.